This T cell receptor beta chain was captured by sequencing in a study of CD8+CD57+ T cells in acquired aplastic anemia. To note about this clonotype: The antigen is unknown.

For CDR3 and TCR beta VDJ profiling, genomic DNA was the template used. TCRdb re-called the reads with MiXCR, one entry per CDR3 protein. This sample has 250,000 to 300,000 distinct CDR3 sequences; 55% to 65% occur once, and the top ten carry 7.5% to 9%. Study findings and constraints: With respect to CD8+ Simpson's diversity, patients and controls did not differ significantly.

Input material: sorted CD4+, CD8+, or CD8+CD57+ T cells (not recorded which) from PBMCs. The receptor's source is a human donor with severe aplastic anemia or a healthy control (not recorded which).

The CDR3 nucleotides read TGTGCCACCAGTGATTTGGGTGGTGAGCAGTTCTTC. Translated, it gives CATSDLGGEQFF. The gene calls are TRBV24-1 and TRBJ2-1; unclear D gene. The V gene's germline CDR1 is KGHDR and CDR2 SFDVKD. Trimming shortened V by 0 bases and J by 9 bases, and 5 bases separated the two germline ends. The CDR3 consists of 12 residues.